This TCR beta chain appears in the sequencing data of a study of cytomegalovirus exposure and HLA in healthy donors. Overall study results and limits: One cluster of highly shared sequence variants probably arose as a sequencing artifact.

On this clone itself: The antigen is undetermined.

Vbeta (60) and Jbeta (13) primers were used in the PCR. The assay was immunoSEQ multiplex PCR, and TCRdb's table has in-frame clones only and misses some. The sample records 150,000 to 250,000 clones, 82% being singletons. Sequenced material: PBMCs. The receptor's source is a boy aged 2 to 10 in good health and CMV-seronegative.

CDR3 sequence reads: CASSPITGGFTEAFF. The CDR3 DNA sequence: TGTGCCAGCAGCCCTATAACAGGGGGCTTCACTGAAGCTTTCTTT. The chain employs TRBV14 and TRBJ1-1; 9 bases map to TRBD1. The CDR3 has 15 residues. The V gene's germline CDR1 is SGHDN and CDR2 FVKESK. V shed 4 bases and J 4 bases; nucleotides not matched to a gene: 7.